This T cell receptor (beta chain) stems from a study of Tregs in tolerant kidney transplant recipients. Findings of the study overall: Biological reproducibility was not directly addressed in this study.

Germline CDR1 reads MGHDK; CDR2 reads SYGVNS. CDR3 size: 14 residues. V lost 6 bases, J lost 9 bases, and 7 bases stayed unmatched. Sequenced by immunoSEQ multiplex PCR; TCRdb stores in-frame clones only, minus some. The table includes 5,000 to 6,500 clones, around 90% detected once. To note about this clone: Its target is not known.

The sequencing here drew on Tregs from blood cultured with allogeneic cells, taken before the transplant. The J gene is TRBJ1-3, the V gene TRBV25-1; 11 nucleotides line up with TRBD1. This clonotype was obtained from a human patient who received a combined kidney and bone marrow transplant. DNA of the CDR3: TGTGCCAGCAGCGGACAGGGGGCTTGGGGCACCATATATTTT. Translated: CASSGQGAWGTIYF.